The rows below give T cell receptor beta chains drawn from one sample of a study of ipilimumab plus nivolumab after autologous stem cell transplantation. Method: immunoSEQ multiplex PCR; TCRdb's copy keeps in-frame clones and lacks some. The top ten hold 2.2% of the sample, which has 84,000 or so clones, 83% seen once. The specimen was PBMCs, collected in a trial of ipilimumab plus nivolumab as post-transplant consolidation. These receptors all stem from a male donor with diffuse large B-cell lymphoma. Both conserved end residues are trimmed from each CDR3. The D gene is left open where the match is weak.

J,D,V,CDR3
TRBJ2-2,NA,TRBV18,ASSQGDDTGELF
TRBJ1-5,NA,TRBV19,ASSRLSYGNQPQH
TRBJ2-2,TRBD1,TRBV7-9,ASSTTGADTGELF
TRBJ1-1,NA,TRBV4-1,ASRGELVAPGAEAF
TRBJ1-5,NA,TRBV7-8,ASSRKRRGDYSNQPQH
TRBJ1-5,NA,TRBV19,ASTARWERKGPQH
TRBJ2-1,NA,TRBV1,TSSLNIAGSLSYNEQF
TRBJ2-5,TRBD1,TRBV18,ASSPPAGGSLKTQY
TRBJ2-3,NA,TRBV27,ASSLRTGWADTQY
TRBJ2-3,TRBD2,TRBV11-2,ASSKAGVFIDTQY
TRBJ2-3,NA,TRBV19,ASSIEGHKTDTQY
TRBJ1-2,NA,TRBV4-1,ASSQPTGRRTGYT
TRBJ2-7,NA,TRBV5-5,ASSLVGRASEQY
TRBJ1-5,NA,TRBV2,ASSLLPERPQH
TRBJ1-1,NA,TRBV6-5,ASSLGGRTEAF
TRBJ1-2,NA,TRBV5-1,ASRLSPGRSLNYGYT
TRBJ2-2,TRBD2,TRBV7-9,ASSRTSGGNTGELF
TRBJ2-1,NA,TRBV6-1,ASSEAQLGNEQF
TRBJ1-1,NA,TRBV19,ASSKRGTEAF
TRBJ1-2,TRBD1,TRBV6-5,ASSDRGRYGYT
NA,NA,TRBV2,ASRDYRNEQY
TRBJ1-6,TRBD1,TRBV7-9,ASSSRQGSSYNSPLH
TRBJ1-1,TRBD1,TRBV6-1,ATRQGFSSTEAF
TRBJ2-7,NA,TRBV9,ASSVGRGLTYEQY
TRBJ1-1,TRBD1,TRBV5-4,ASSLDWTGMNTEAF
TRBJ1-2,NA,TRBV19,ASELRQPNYGYT
TRBJ1-2,NA,TRBV4-1,ASSQEPDGANYGYT
TRBJ2-5,NA,TRBV5-1,ASSKSRGGRGETQY
TRBJ1-1,NA,TRBV18,ASSPAGGREPF
TRBJ2-5,NA,TRBV5-1,ASSLGGRETQY
TRBJ2-5,TRBD1,TRBV11-2,ASSQGGRTGGQETQY
TRBJ2-7,TRBD1,TRBV30,AWSPGQGTYEQY
TRBJ1-2,TRBD1,TRBV5-4,ASSPGTGGNYGYT
TRBJ1-1,TRBD1,TRBV5-8,ASSGGTGGRAGTEAF
TRBJ1-1,TRBD1,TRBV28,ASSLRADRGRREAF
TRBJ2-7,TRBD1,TRBV7-2,ASSQDRGSYEQY
TRBJ1-1,TRBD1,TRBV6-5,ASSPGTGKNTEAF
TRBJ1-6,NA,TRBV7-3,ASSLTRNSPLH
NA,TRBD2,TRBV9,ASSVGGGGYEQY
TRBJ2-7,NA,TRBV7-9,ASSSRMSSYEQY
TRBJ1-1,NA,TRBV5-1,ASSYVGGTEAF
TRBJ2-7,TRBD1,TRBV6-5,ATKPGDSSYEQY
TRBJ2-2,NA,TRBV27,ASSSGPARGELF
TRBJ1-1,NA,TRBV9,ASSVTIEGTEAF
TRBJ2-7,TRBD1,TRBV5-4,ASSIGQAFSYEQY
TRBJ1-4,TRBD1,TRBV15,ATSPAGGEREKLF
TRBJ2-7,NA,TRBV2,ASGGTADYEQY
TRBJ1-4,NA,TRBV4-2,ASSPDSSEKLF
TRBJ1-1,NA,TRBV7-8,ASSSLRQTEAF
TRBJ2-7,TRBD1,TRBV7-6,ASSLVGGGGATGAIREEQY
TRBJ2-7,TRBD2,TRBV7-9,ASSPTGGANEQY
TRBJ1-1,TRBD1,TRBV5-6,ASSLIARTGSTEAF
TRBJ2-7,NA,TRBV19,ASSIGGFYEQY
TRBJ2-2,NA,TRBV5-1,ASSREVGAGELF
TRBJ2-1,NA,TRBV4-1,ASSQAPAGSYNEQF